This T cell receptor (beta chain) stems from a study of cytomegalovirus exposure and HLA in healthy donors. Study in general: HLA-typed donors were the source of approximately 86 million unique TCRs held in an early data release.

Findings and caveats of the study: Published work reported that the classifier diagnosed cytomegalovirus status with high specificity and sensitivity.

The PCR employed 60 Vbeta primers together with 13 Jbeta primers. The table came from immunoSEQ multiplex PCR; TCRdb's copy has only in-frame clones and leaves some out. This sample has approximately 160,000 clones, with approximately 75% found just once. For this clone: Its antigen is as yet unknown.

The sequence derives from a woman between 18 and 29 years old in good health and CMV-seronegative. The sample was PBMCs.

CDR3 protein: CASSFGRGRWTEAFF. The CDR3, as DNA: TGTGCCAGCAGCTTTGGCAGGGGGCGGTGGACTGAAGCTTTCTTT. V is TRBV7-2 and J is TRBJ1-1; the match to TRBD1 covers 8 bases. The germline V gene encodes CDR1 SGHTA and CDR2 FQGNSA. The CDR3 length is 15 residues. The V and J ends lost 3 bases and 5 bases, in that order; junction bases with no gene match: 8.